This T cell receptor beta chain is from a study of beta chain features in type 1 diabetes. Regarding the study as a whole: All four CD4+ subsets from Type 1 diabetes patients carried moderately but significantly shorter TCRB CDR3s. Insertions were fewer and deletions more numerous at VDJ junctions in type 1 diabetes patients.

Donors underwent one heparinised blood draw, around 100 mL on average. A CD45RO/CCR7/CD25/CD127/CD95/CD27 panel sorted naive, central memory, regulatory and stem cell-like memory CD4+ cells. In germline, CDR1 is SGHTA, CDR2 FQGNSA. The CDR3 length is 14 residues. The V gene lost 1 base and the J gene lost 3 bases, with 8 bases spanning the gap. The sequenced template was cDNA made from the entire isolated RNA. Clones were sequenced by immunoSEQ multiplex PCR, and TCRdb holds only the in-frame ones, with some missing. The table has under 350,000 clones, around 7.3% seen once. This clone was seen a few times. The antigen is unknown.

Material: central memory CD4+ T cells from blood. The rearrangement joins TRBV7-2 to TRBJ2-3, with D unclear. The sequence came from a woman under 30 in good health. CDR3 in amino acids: CASSLGVGTDTQYF. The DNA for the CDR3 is TGTGCCAGCAGCTTAGGAGTTGGGACAGATACGCAGTATTTT.